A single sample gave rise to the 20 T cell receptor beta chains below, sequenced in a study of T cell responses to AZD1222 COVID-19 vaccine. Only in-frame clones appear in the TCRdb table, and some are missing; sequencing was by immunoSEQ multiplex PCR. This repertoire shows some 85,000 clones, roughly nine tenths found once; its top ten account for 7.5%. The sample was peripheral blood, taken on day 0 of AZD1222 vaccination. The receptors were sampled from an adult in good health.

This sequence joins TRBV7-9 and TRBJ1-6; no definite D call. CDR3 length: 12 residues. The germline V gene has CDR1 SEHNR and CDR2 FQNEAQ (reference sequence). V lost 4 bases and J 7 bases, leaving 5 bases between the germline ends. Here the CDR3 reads CASSYSNSPLHF. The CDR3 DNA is TGTGCCAGCAGCTACAGCAATTCACCCCTCCACTTT.

CDR3 amino acids: CASSLNRNEQYF. The DNA of the CDR3 is TGCGCCAGCAGCTTGAACCGGAACGAGCAGTACTTC. V gene TRBV5-1 combines with J gene TRBJ2-7; no clear D gene. V lost 1 base, J lost 5 bases, and 7 bases lay in between. The CDR3 spans 12 residues. Germline V lookup: CDR1 SGHRS, CDR2 YFSETQ.

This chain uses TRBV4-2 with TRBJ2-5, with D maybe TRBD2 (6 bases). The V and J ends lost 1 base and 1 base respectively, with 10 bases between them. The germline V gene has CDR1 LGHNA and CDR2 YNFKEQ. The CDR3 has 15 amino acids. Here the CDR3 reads CASSQVGGPQETQYF. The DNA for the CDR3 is TGTGCCAGCAGCCAAGTCGGGGGACCCCAAGAGACCCAGTACTTC.

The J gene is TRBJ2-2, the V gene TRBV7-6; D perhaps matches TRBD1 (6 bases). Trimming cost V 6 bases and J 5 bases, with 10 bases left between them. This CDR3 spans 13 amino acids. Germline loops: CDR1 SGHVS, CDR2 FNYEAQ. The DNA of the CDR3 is TGTGCCAGCAGAGAGGGGGAGACCGGGGAGCTGTTTTTT. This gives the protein CASREGETGELFF.

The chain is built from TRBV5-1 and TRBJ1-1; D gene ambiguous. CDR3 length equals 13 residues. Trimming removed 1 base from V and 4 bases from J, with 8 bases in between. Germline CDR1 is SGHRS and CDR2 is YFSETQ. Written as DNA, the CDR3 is TGCGCCAGCAGCTTGCAGGAAGGCACTGAAGCTTTCTTT. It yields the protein CASSLQEGTEAFF.

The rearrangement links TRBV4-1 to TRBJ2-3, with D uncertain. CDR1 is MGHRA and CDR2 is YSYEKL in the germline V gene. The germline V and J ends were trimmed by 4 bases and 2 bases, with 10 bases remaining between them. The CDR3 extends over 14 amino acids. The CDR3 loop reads CASSPMSDTDTQYF. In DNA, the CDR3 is TGCGCCAGCAGCCCGATGAGTGACACAGATACGCAGTATTTT.

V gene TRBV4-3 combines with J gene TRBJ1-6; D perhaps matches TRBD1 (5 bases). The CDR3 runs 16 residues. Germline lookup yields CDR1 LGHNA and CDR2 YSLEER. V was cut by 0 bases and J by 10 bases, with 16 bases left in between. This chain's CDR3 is CASSQEPPGNLSPLHF. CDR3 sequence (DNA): TGCGCCAGCAGCCAAGAGCCCCCAGGGAATCTCTCACCCCTCCACTTT.

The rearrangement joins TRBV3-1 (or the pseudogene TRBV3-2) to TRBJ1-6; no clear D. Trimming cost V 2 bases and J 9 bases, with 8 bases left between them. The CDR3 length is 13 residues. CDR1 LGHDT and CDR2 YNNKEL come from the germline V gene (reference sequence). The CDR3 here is CASSQTVGSPLHF. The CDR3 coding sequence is TGTGCCAGCAGCCAAACGGTGGGTTCACCCCTCCACTTT.

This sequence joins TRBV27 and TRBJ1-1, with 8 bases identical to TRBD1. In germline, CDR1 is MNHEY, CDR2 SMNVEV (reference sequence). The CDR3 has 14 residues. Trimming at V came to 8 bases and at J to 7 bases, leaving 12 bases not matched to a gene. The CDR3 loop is CASCRRTGKDEAFF. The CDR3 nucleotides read TGTGCCAGCTGTCGAAGGACAGGGAAGGATGAAGCTTTCTTT.

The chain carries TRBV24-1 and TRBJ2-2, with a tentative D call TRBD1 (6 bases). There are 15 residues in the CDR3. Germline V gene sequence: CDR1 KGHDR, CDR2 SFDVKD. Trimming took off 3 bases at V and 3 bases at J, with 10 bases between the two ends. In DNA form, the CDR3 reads TGTGCCACCAGTGATCAGGGGAAGGACACCGGGGAGCTGTTTTTT. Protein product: CATSDQGKDTGELFF.

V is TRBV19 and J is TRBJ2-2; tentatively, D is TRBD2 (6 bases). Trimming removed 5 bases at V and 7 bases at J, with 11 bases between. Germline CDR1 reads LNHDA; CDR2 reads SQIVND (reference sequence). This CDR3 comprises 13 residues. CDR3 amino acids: CASSEAGFGELFF. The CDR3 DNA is TGTGCCAGTAGTGAGGCGGGGTTCGGGGAGCTGTTTTTT.

The CDR3 reads CASSHEGITEAFF. The CDR3 DNA reads TGTGCCAGCAGCCACGAGGGGATAACTGAAGCTTTCTTT. The chain carries TRBV6-2 or TRBV6-3 and TRBJ1-1; D possibly corresponds to TRBD1 (5 bases). The CDR3 spans 13 residues. V lost 6 bases to trimming and J lost 5 bases, with 13 bases between them. The germline V gene has CDR1 MNHEY and CDR2 SVGEGT.

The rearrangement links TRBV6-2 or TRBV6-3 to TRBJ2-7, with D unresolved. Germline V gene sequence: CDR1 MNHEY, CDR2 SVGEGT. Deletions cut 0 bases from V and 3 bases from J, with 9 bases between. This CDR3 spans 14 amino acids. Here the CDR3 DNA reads TGTGCCAGCAGTTACTCGGGCGAAGTCTACGAGCAGTACTTC. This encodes CASSYSGEVYEQYF.

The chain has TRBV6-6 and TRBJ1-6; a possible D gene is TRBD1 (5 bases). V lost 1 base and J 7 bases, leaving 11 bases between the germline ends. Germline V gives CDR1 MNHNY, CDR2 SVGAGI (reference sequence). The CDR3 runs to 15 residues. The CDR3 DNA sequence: TGTGCCAGCAGTTACTTGGGACTGGGGAATTCACCCCTCCACTTT. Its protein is CASSYLGLGNSPLHF.

CDR3 sequence reads: CASTPVGQRANTEAFF. The CDR3 region has the DNA TGTGCCAGTACTCCGGTGGGGCAGAGGGCGAACACTGAAGCTTTCTTT. The V and J genes are TRBV19 and TRBJ1-1; tentatively, D is TRBD1 (5 bases). Trimming shortened V by 7 bases and J by 1 base, and 19 bases separated the two germline ends. Germline lookup yields CDR1 LNHDA and CDR2 SQIVND (reference sequence). The CDR3 runs 16 residues.

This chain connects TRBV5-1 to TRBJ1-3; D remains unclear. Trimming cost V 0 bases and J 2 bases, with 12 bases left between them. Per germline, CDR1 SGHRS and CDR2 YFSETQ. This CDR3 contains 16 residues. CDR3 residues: CASSLDQSGPGNTIYF. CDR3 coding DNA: TGCGCCAGCAGCTTGGACCAGAGCGGCCCTGGAAACACCATATATTTT.

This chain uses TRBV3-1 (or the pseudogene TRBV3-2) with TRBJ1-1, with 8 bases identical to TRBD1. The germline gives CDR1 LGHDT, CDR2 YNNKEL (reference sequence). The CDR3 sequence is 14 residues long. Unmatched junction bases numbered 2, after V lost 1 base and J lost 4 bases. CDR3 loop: CASSQADRVTEAFF. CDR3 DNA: TGTGCCAGCAGCCAAGCGGACAGGGTCACTGAAGCTTTCTTT.

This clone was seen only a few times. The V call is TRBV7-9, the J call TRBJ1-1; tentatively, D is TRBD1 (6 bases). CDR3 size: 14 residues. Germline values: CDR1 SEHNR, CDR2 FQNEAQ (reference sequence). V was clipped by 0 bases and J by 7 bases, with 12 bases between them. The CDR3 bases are TGTGCCAGCAGCTTAGCTAACAGGGAGGGTGAAGCTTTCTTT. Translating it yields CASSLANREGEAFF. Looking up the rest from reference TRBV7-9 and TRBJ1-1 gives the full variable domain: DTGVSQNPRHKITKRGQNVTFRCDPISEHNRLYWYRQTLGQGPEFLTYFQNEAQLEKSRLLSDRFSAERPKGSFSTLEIQRTEQGDSAMYLCASSLANREGEAFFGQGTRLTVV.

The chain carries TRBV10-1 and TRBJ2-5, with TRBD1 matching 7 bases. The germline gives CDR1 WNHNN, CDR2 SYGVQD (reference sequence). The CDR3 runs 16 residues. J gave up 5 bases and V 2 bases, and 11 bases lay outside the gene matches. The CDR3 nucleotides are TGCGCCAGCAGTGAGAACGCAAAGGGACAGAGGGAGACCCAGTACTTC. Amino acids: CASSENAKGQRETQYF.

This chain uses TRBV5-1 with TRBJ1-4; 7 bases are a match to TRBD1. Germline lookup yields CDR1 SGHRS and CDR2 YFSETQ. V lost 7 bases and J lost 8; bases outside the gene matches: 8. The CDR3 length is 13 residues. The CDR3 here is CASGKSTGEKLFF. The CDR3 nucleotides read TGCGCCAGCGGTAAATCGACAGGGGAAAAACTGTTTTTT.